These 16 T cell receptor beta chains share one sample of origin, sequenced in a study of human T cells and chemical hapten exposure. MiXCR, run by TCRdb on the RACE reads, gives a single entry per CDR3 protein. The sample lists more than 65,000 distinct CDR3 sequences, around 30% occurring once. Time point defined: patch test 1, 2 weeks after DPC sensitization. Stated treatment: therapeutic diphenylcyclopropenone sensitization with weekly scalp DPC. The sequencing used whole blood, collected in connection with sensitization to the hapten diphenylcyclopropenone (DPC). These receptors were collected from a man in his forties or fifties with alopecia areata. Some clones in this sample may be carry-over from other donors' samples.

This clonotype occurred a few times. The V call is TRBV7-3, the J call TRBJ2-1, with D perhaps matching TRBD1 (5 bases). The CDR3 extends over 12 amino acids. Deletions cut 1 base from V and 8 bases from J, with 6 bases between. Looked up from germline, CDR1 is SGHTA and CDR2 is FQGTGA. The CDR3: CASSLIGDEQFF. The CDR3 DNA sequence: TGTGCCAGCAGCTTAATAGGGGATGAGCAGTTCTTC. The full variable domain, with the rest looked up from reference TRBV7-3 and TRBJ2-1, is GAGVSQTPSNKVTEKGKYVELRCDPISGHTALYWYRQSLGQGPEFLIYFQGTGAADDSGLPNDRFFAVRPEGSVSTLKIQRTERGDSAVYLCASSLIGDEQFFGPGTRLTVL.

This clonotype appeared a few times. The rearrangement joins TRBV5-4 to TRBJ1-1; the match to TRBD1 covers 7 bases. Germline trimming cut 0 bases from V and 0 bases from J; bases unmatched to any gene: 5. This CDR3 contains 16 residues. The germline V gene has CDR1 SGHNT and CDR2 YYREEE (reference sequence). The CDR3 protein is CASSLEARGMNTEAFF. As DNA, the CDR3 is TGTGCCAGCAGCTTGGAGGCCAGGGGGATGAACACTGAAGCTTTCTTT.

The chain is built from TRBV12-3 or TRBV12-4 and TRBJ2-7; perhaps D is TRBD1 or TRBD2 (5 bases each). The CDR3 length is 14 residues. Trimming removed 5 bases at V and 0 bases at J, with 11 bases between. The DNA for the CDR3 is TGTGCCAGCAGTCCTACCGGGACCTCCTACGAGCAGTACTTC. This codes for CASSPTGTSYEQYF.

This clonotype was seen a handful of times. V is TRBV29-1 and J is TRBJ2-1; weak D call: TRBD1 (5 bases). CDR1 is SQVTM, CDR2 ANQGSEA, per germline. The ends were cut back, 6 bases at V and 4 bases at J, with 7 bases in the middle. The CDR3 totals 11 residues. CDR3 DNA: TGCAGCGTAGGGGCTTACAATGAGCAGTTCTTC. Protein: CSVGAYNEQFF.

The chain uses TRBV7-3 and TRBJ2-3, with D tentatively TRBD2 (5 bases). V shed 5 bases and J shed 2 bases, with 11 bases lying between them. There are 14 residues in the CDR3. The germline V gene encodes CDR1 SGHTA and CDR2 FQGTGA. CDR3 in DNA: TGTGCCAGCAGCCCAGGAGGCCTCACAGATACGCAGTATTTT. Translated: CASSPGGLTDTQYF.

This clonotype was detected a few times. J is TRBJ2-3 and V is TRBV27; 10 nucleotides line up with TRBD2. The trim removed 3 bases at V and 10 bases at J, leaving 13 bases unmatched. CDR1 and CDR2 from the germline V gene are MNHEY and SMNVEV (reference sequence). The CDR3 sequence is 16 residues long. CDR3 amino acids: CASSLILAGPTGAQYF. CDR3 nucleotides: TGTGCCAGCAGTTTGATACTAGCGGGACCGACAGGGGCGCAGTATTTT.

The CDR3 nucleotides are TGTGCCAGCTCCGATCTGAACACTGAAGCTTTCTTT. This sequence encodes CASSDLNTEAFF. The chain has TRBV6-6 and TRBJ1-1; unclear D gene. The CDR3 length is 12 residues. Per the germline V gene, CDR1 is MNHNY and CDR2 is SVGAGI (reference sequence). The V gene lost 8 bases and the J gene lost 0 bases, with 7 bases spanning the gap.

The chain uses TRBV27 and TRBJ2-7; D call uncertain. The length of the CDR3 is 13 residues. In germline, CDR1 is MNHEY, CDR2 SMNVEV (reference sequence). Trimming removed 0 bases at V and 6 bases at J, with 9 bases between. The CDR3 region has the DNA TGTGCCAGCAGTTTATCGCCGAAGGGCGAGCAGTACTTC. The encoded protein is CASSLSPKGEQYF.

The table lists this clonotype with a few counts. The chain uses TRBV2 and TRBJ2-7, with D hard to call. Germline V lookup: CDR1 SNHLY, CDR2 FYNNEI. The CDR3 has 10 amino acids. Trimming took 4 bases from V and 7 from J, leaving 5 bases between them. The chain's CDR3 is CASSVQEQYF. The CDR3, as DNA: TGTGCCAGCAGTGTCCAAGAGCAGTACTTC.

This rearrangement joins TRBV7-9 to TRBJ2-2; the D gene is possibly TRBD2 (6 bases). The CDR3 runs 15 residues. The germline CDR1 and CDR2 sequences are SEHNR and FQNEAQ (reference sequence). Trimming cost V 4 bases and J 0 bases, with 9 bases left between them. In nucleotides, the CDR3 is TGTGCCAGCAGCTCGAGCGGGCCGAACACCGGGGAGCTGTTTTTT. Its translation: CASSSSGPNTGELFF.

This clonotype came up a few times. The chain is built from TRBV10-2 and TRBJ2-7; D unclear. Trimming pared 10 bases from V and 0 bases from J, leaving 16 bases between. The CDR3 contains 14 residues. CDR1 is WSHSY and CDR2 is SAAADI in the germline V gene. Here the CDR3 reads CATGPIRSSYEQYF. DNA for the CDR3: TGCGCCACGGGCCCGATTAGGAGCTCCTACGAGCAGTACTTC.

This chain links TRBV7-9 with TRBJ1-4, with 9 bases fitting TRBD1. Trimming took 5 bases from V and 4 from J; bases not matched to a gene: 2. Germline CDR1 is SEHNR and CDR2 is FQNEAQ (reference sequence). This CDR3 region has 14 residues. CDR3 residues: CASSQGQGNEKLFF. CDR3 in DNA: TGTGCCAGCAGCCAGGGACAGGGTAATGAAAAACTGTTTTTT.

The CDR3 here is CSARENTEAFF. DNA for the CDR3: TGCAGTGCTAGAGAGAACACTGAAGCTTTCTTT. This chain connects TRBV20-1 to TRBJ1-1; D is unresolved. CDR3 length: 11 amino acids. Germline V gene sequence: CDR1 DFQATT, CDR2 SNEGSKA (reference sequence). V lost 0 bases and J 1 base, leaving 0 bases between the germline ends.

This chain uses TRBV20-1 with TRBJ2-3, with D unresolved. CDR3 length: 11 residues. The V and J ends lost 6 bases and 6 bases respectively, with 10 bases between them. CDR1 DFQATT and CDR2 SNEGSKA come from the germline V gene (reference sequence). The DNA for the CDR3 is TGCAGTGCCCTTGTCTTGGATACGCAGTATTTT. Translating gives CSALVLDTQYF.

The chain combines TRBV20-1 with TRBJ1-4; possibly TRBD1 for D (6 bases). The CDR3 has 15 residues. Germline CDR1 DFQATT, CDR2 SNEGSKA (reference sequence). CDR3 sequence: CSVGGGASTNEKLFF. The DNA for the CDR3 is TGCAGCGTGGGGGGGGGCGCGTCTACTAATGAAAAACTGTTTTTT.

This clonotype was seen more than once but under ten times. This chain joins TRBV7-8 and TRBJ1-1; 8 nucleotides align to TRBD1. V was clipped by 1 base and J by 3 bases; unmatched bases: 7. Germline lookup yields CDR1 SGHVS and CDR2 FQNEAQ. The CDR3 extends over 16 amino acids. The CDR3 DNA reads as TGTGCCAGCAGCTTAGGGACAGGGCTAGGAGACACTGAAGCTTTCTTT. Protein: CASSLGTGLGDTEAFF.